This T cell receptor beta chain is from a study of T cell repertoires in cytomegalovirus infection. Study in general: In public TCR beta signatures, there were indications of both CMV infection and matching HLA type.

With respect to this clonotype: Its antigen is unknown.

Study observations and caveats: CMV-specific TCR beta clonotypes restricted by HLA-C were the ones dominating the ex vivo response.

TCRdb re-called the reads through MiXCR, storing one row per CDR3 protein. The table has around 500,000 distinct CDR3 sequences, approximately 40% seen once; the top ten hold 43%. In germline, CDR1 is SGHVT, CDR2 SQSDAQ. The V end was cut by 0 bases, the J end by 14 bases, with 16 bases between. The CDR3 sequence is 13 residues long. The receptor's source is a human donor in good health (CMV status not recorded). Some clones in this sample may be carry-over from other donors' samples. This sample comprised cultured PBMCs, obtained from culture after CMV antigen stimulation. J is TRBJ2-5 and V is TRBV7-4, with TRBD1 as a possible D gene (6 bases). The CDR3 sequence is CASSLALGRTAYF. CDR3 coding DNA: TGTGCCAGCAGCTTAGCGCTAGGAAGGACAGCCTACTTC.